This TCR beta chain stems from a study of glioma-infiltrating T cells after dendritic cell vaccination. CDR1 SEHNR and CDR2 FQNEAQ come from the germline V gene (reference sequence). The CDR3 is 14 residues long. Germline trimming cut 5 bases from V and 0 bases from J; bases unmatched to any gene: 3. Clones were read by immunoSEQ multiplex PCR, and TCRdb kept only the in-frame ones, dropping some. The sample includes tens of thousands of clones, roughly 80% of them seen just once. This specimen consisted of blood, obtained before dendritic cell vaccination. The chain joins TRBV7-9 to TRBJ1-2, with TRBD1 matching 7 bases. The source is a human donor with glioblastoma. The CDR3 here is CASSPGTANYGYTF. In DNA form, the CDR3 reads TGTGCCAGCAGCCCGGGGACAGCTAACTATGGCTACACCTTC.